A selection of T cell receptor beta chains follows, all from one sample in a study of cytomegalovirus exposure and HLA in healthy donors. TCRdb's table, derived via immunoSEQ multiplex PCR, lists solely in-frame clones and lacks some. This sample has some 130,000 clones, with approximately 80% found just once. The sequencing sample was made of PBMCs. These receptors were obtained from a man aged 30 to 39 in good health and CMV-seropositive. The CDR3 runs from the conserved cysteine through the conserved F or W. Some rows have no size entry. The others give once, few or many, or a class for an expanded clone.

size: NA; V: TRBV11-2; J: TRBJ2-4; CDR3: CASSLPSGGTLAKNIQYF
size: NA; V: TRBV4-3; J: TRBJ2-7; CDR3: CASSQDWTGGYEQYF
size: NA; V: TRBV7-7; J: TRBJ2-7; CDR3: CASSPGLAALSYEQYF
size: NA; V: TRBV30; J: TRBJ2-1; CDR3: CAWSVASGSDEQFF
size: NA; V: TRBV2; J: TRBJ1-2; CDR3: CASSVDSGNYGYTF
size: NA; V: TRBV2; J: TRBJ2-5; CDR3: CASRRDREDGETQYF
size: NA; V: TRBV9; J: TRBJ2-1; CDR3: CASSVGVAGGLYNEQFF
size: once; V: TRBV7-6; J: TRBJ2-5; CDR3: CASSSSGTSGQETQYF
size: NA; V: TRBV7-9; J: TRBJ2-7; CDR3: CASSPRDFTYEQYF
size: NA; V: TRBV5-1; J: TRBJ2-3; CDR3: CASSLGYGGAKDTQYF
size: NA; V: TRBV7-9; J: TRBJ2-1; CDR3: CASSLAWSSYNEQFF
size: few; V: TRBV6-5; J: TRBJ1-2; CDR3: CASSGGTGYYGYTF
size: NA; V: TRBV27; J: TRBJ2-1; CDR3: CASSSLAGAYNEQFF
size: NA; V: TRBV6-1; J: TRBJ1-6; CDR3: CASSEAPRNSPLHF
size: few; V: TRBV2; J: TRBJ1-6; CDR3: CASSHSGESYSPLHF
size: NA; V: TRBV9; J: TRBJ1-4; CDR3: CASSARTGPNEKLFF
size: NA; V: TRBV16; J: TRBJ1-2; CDR3: CASSQSTGVYGYTF